The T cell receptor (beta chain) described here comes from a study of neurological immune-mediated disorders. A 10-nucleotide random UMI tagged transcripts in template-switch 5'RACE cDNA synthesis. TCRdb re-called the 5' RACE reads through MiXCR, storing one row per CDR3 protein. The profile shows roughly 100,000 distinct CDR3 sequences, 10% to 14% of them singletons. V was shortened by 5 bases and J by 6 bases, with 10 bases between the two germline ends. Germline CDR1 is SEHNR and CDR2 is FQNEAQ (reference sequence). CDR3 length: 13 residues. Time point meaning: longitudinal time-point 3. Unsorted libraries were generated from 2 million PBMCs held at -80 degrees C.

This clonotype was sampled from a female donor with HTLV-1-associated myelopathy (HAM/TSP). The chain links TRBV7-9 to TRBJ2-2; possibly TRBD1 or TRBD2 for D (5 bases each). The sequenced sample was PBMCs. This CDR3 reads CASSGRGAGELFF. Written as DNA, the CDR3 is TGTGCCAGCAGCGGAAGAGGGGCCGGGGAGCTGTTTTTT. Complete variable domain (other parts from reference TRBV7-9 and TRBJ2-2): DTGVSQNPRHKITKRGQNVTFRCDPISEHNRLYWYRQTLGQGPEFLTYFQNEAQLEKSRLLSDRFSAERPKGSFSTLEIQRTEQGDSAMYLCASSGRGAGELFFGEGSRLTVL.